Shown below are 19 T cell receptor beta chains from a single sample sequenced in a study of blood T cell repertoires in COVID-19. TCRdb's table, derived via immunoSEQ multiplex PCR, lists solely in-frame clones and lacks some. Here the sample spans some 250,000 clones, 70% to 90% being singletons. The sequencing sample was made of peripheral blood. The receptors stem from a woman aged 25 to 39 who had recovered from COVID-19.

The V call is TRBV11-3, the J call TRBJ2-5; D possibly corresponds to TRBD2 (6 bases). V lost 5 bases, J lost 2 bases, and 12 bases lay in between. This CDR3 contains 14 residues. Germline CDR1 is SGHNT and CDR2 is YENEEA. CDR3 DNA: TGTGCCAGCAGCCCACCGGGACTGCAAGAGACCCAGTACTTC. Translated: CASSPPGLQETQYF.

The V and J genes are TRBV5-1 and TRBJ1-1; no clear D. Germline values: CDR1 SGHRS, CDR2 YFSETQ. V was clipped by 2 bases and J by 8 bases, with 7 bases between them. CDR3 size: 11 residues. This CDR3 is CASSFGREAFF. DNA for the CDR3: TGCGCCAGCAGCTTTGGCCGAGAAGCTTTCTTT.

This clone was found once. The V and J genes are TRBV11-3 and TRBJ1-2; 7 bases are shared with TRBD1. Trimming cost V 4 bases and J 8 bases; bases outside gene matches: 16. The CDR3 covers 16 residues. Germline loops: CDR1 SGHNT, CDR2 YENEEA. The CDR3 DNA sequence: TGTGCCAGCAGCTCCCGGCCGGGACAGCTAAGTCGGGGCTACACCTTC. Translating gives CASSSRPGQLSRGYTF. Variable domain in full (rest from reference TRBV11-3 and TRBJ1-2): EAGVVQSPRYKIIEKKQPVAFWCNPISGHNTLYWYLQNLGQGPELLIRYENEEAVDDSQLPKDRFSAERLKGVDSTLKIQPAELGDSAVYLCASSSRPGQLSRGYTFGSGTRLTVV.

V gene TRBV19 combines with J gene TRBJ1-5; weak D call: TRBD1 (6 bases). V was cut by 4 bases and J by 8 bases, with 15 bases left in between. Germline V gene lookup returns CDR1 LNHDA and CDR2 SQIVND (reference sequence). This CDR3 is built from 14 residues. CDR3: CASSKSQGPEPQHF. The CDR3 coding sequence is TGTGCCAGTAGTAAATCCCAGGGGCCGGAGCCCCAGCATTTT.

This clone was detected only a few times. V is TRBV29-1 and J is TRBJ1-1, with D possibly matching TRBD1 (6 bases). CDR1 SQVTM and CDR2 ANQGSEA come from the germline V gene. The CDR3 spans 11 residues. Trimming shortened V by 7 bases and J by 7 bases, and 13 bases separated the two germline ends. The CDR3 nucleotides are TGCAGCGCCGAGGGGGAGCTTGAAGCTTTCTTT. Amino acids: CSAEGELEAFF.

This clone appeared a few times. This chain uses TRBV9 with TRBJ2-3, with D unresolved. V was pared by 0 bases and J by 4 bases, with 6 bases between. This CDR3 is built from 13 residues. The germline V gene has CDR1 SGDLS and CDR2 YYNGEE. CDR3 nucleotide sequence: TGTGCCAGCAGCGTAGTCAGCGCAGATACGCAGTATTTT. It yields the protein CASSVVSADTQYF.

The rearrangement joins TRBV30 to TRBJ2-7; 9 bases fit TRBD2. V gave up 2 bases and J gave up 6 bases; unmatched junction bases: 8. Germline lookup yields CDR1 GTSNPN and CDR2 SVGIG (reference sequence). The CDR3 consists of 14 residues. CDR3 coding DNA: TGTGCCTGGAGTCCCTTGGGACTAGCTGGCGAGCAGTACTTC. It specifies CAWSPLGLAGEQYF.

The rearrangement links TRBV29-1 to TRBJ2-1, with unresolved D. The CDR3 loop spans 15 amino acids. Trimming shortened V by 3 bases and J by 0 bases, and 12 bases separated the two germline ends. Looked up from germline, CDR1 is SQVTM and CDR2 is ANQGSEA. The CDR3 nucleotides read TGCAGCGTTGATGGGCAGAGAAGCTCCTACAATGAGCAGTTCTTC. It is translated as CSVDGQRSSYNEQFF.

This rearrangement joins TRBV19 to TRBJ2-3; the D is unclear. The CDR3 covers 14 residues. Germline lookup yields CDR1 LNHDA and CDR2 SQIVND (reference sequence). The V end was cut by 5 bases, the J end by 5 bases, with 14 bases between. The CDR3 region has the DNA TGTGCCAGTAGTGACCGGATAGCATTAGATACGCAGTATTTT. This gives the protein CASSDRIALDTQYF.

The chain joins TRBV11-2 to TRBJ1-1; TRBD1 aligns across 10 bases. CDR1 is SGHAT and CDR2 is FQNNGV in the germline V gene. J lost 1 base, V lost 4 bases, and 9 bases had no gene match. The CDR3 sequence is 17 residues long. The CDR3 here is CASSYPGGTGANTEAFF. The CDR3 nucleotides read TGTGCCAGCAGCTACCCCGGCGGGACAGGGGCGAACACTGAAGCTTTCTTT.

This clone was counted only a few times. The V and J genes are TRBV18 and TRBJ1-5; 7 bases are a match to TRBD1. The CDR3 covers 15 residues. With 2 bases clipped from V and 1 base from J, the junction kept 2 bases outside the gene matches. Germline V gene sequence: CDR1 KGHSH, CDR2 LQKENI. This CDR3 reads CASSPEGASNQPQHF. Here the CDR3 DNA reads TGTGCCAGCTCACCAGAGGGGGCGAGCAATCAGCCCCAGCATTTT.

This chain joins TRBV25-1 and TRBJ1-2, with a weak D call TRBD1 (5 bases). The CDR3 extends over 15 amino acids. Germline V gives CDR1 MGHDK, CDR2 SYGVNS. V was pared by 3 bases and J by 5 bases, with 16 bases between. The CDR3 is CASSDPSGTGYGYTF. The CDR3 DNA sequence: TGTGCCAGCAGTGACCCTAGCGGGACGGGTTATGGCTACACCTTC.

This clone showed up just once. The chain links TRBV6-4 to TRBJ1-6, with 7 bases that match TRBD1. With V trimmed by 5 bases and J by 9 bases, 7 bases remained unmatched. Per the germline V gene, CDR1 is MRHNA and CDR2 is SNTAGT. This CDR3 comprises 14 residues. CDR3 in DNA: TGTGCCAGCAGTTCCGGGACAGCGGGTTCACCCCTCCACTTT. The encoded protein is CASSSGTAGSPLHF.

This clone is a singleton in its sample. For the CDR3, the DNA is TGCAGCGTTGAAGGGGGGACAGTTGAAGCTTTCTTT. This translates into CSVEGGTVEAFF. The rearrangement links TRBV29-1 to TRBJ1-1; TRBD1 agrees at 7 bases. CDR1 and CDR2 (germline): SQVTM, ANQGSEA. Trimming at V came to 1 base and at J to 7 bases, leaving 3 bases not matched to a gene. The CDR3 has 12 residues.

The CDR3 DNA follows: TGTGCCAGCAGCCGGACTCAGGAGTTCGGAGAGACCCAGTACTTC. It translates to CASSRTQEFGETQYF. This rearrangement joins TRBV14 to TRBJ2-5; TRBD2 might be the D (5 bases). The germline gives CDR1 SGHDN, CDR2 FVKESK. CDR3 length equals 15 residues. Deletions cut 4 bases from V and 4 bases from J, with 16 bases between.

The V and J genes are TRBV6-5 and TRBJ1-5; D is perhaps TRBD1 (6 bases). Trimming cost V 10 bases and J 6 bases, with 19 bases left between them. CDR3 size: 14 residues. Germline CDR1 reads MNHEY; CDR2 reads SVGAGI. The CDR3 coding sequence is TGTGCCAACTACGGGGGGGGCGCGGTTCAGCCCCAGCATTTT. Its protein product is CANYGGGAVQPQHF.

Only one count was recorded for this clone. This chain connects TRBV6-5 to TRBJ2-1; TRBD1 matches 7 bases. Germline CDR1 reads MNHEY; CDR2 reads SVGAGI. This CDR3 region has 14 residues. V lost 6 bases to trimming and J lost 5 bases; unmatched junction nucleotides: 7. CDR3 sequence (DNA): TGTGCCAGCAGCCCCCGGGACAGTCACAATGAGCAGTTCTTC. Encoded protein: CASSPRDSHNEQFF.

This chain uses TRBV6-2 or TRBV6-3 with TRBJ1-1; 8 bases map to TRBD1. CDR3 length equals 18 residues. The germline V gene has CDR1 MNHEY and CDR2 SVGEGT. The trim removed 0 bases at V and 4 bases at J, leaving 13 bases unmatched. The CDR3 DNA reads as TGTGCCAGCAGTTACTCTAGGACAGGGTTCGTTTTGGGCACTGAAGCTTTCTTT. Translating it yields CASSYSRTGFVLGTEAFF.

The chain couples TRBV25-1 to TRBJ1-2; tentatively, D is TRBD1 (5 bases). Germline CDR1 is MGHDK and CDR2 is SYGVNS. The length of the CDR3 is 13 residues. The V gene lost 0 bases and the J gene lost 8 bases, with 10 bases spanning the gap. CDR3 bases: TGTGCCAGCAGTGAATATCAGGGTCAAGGCTACACCTTC. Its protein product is CASSEYQGQGYTF.